A selection of T cell receptor beta chains follows, all from one sample in a study of blood T cell repertoires in COVID-19. Sequencing was performed with immunoSEQ multiplex PCR; in TCRdb, only in-frame clones are kept and a portion is missing. The sample carries roughly 430,000 clones, roughly 87% recorded once. The source material was PBMCs or T cells enriched from blood (not recorded which). These receptors were obtained from a woman aged 40 to 50 with acute COVID-19. CDR3s include the opening cysteine and the closing phenylalanine or tryptophan. Fields, in order: clone size, V gene, J gene, D gene, CDR3 DNA, CDR3 protein. A D gene is named only where the DNA matches it firmly. The size entry is marked missing in some rows and otherwise reads once, few, many or a size class.

>NA|TRBV6-5|TRBJ1-1|TRBD1
TGTGCCAGCAGTACCCACTGGGACAGGAACACTGAAGCTTTCTTT
CASSTHWDRNTEAFF
>NA|TRBV6-5|TRBJ2-7|TRBD1
TGTGCCAGCAGTTACGACAGGGGATACGAGCAGTACTTC
CASSYDRGYEQYF
>NA|TRBV30|TRBJ1-6|NA
TGTGCCTGTAATTCGAGGGATAAGGTGTATAATTCACCCCTCCACTTT
CACNSRDKVYNSPLHF
>NA|TRBV4-2|TRBJ2-5|TRBD1
TGTGCCAGCAGCACCCGGACAGGGGGCGGGGAGACCCAGTACTTC
CASSTRTGGGETQYF
>NA|TRBV18|TRBJ1-1|NA
TGTGCCAGCTCACGTGTAACAGGGAACACTGAAGCTTTCTTT
CASSRVTGNTEAFF
>NA|TRBV5-1|TRBJ2-5|TRBD2
TGCGCCAGCAGCTACAGACTAGCGGGGGGGTCGTACCAAGAGACCCAGTACTTC
CASSYRLAGGSYQETQYF
>once|TRBV19|TRBJ1-2|TRBD1
TGTGCCAGTAGCACGGCCAATGTCAGGGGGGCTAACTATGGCTACACCTTC
CASSTANVRGANYGYTF
>NA|TRBV29-1|TRBJ2-7|NA
TGCAGCGTTGAAGTACATTCCTCCGAGCAGTACTTC
CSVEVHSSEQYF
>NA|TRBV5-6|TRBJ2-1|TRBD2
TGTGCCAGCAGCCTGCGGGGGTTCCCGTACAATGAGCAGTTCTTC
CASSLRGFPYNEQFF
>NA|TRBV12-3/TRBV12-4|TRBJ2-3|NA
TGTGCCAGCAGGGGGGGGCCCGTCGATACGCAGTATTTT
CASRGGPVDTQYF
>NA|TRBV9|TRBJ2-1|TRBD2
TGTGCCAGCAGCCCCCGTCCGGGACTAGCCCCCGATGAGCAGTTCTTC
CASSPRPGLAPDEQFF
>NA|TRBV3-1/TRBV3-2|TRBJ1-1|NA
TGTGCCAGCAGCCAGGGAGGGATGAACACTGAAGCTTTCTTT
CASSQGGMNTEAFF
>NA|TRBV24-1|TRBJ1-2|NA
TGTGCCACCAGTGCGGGAATCAACTATGGCTACACCTTC
CATSAGINYGYTF
>once|TRBV5-1|TRBJ2-2|TRBD2
TGCGCCAGCAGCTTGGGGCCGGGAGGGGGAAACACCGGGGAGCTGTTTTTT
CASSLGPGGGNTGELFF